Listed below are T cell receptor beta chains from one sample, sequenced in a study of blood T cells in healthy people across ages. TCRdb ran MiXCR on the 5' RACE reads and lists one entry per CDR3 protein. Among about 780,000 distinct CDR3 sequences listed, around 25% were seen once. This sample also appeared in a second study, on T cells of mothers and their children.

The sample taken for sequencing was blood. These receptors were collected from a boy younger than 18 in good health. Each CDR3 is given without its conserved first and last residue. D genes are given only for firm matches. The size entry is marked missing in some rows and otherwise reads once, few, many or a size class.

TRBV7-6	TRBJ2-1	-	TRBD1	ASSPVRGRLDEQF
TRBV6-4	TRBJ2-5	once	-	AGSVCETQY
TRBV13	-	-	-	ASSPDPGSHNEQF
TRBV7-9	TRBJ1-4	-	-	ASSFPFGQPNEKLF
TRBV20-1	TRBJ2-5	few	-	SARRAGAGRETQY
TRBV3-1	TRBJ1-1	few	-	ASSLGGQSGRKAF
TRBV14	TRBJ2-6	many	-	ASRGGWATGANVLT
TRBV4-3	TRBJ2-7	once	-	ASSRGHSEQY
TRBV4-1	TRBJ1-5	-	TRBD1	ASSARQGVGQPQH
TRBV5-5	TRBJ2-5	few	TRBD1	ASSLAGTGPQETQY
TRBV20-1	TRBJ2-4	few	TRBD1	SANGDRAFLEVQY
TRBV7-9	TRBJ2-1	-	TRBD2	ASSLASGGHNEQF
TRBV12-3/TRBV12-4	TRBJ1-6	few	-	ASSSLGSVNSPLH
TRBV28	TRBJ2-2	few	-	ASSSLRLAGGAGELF
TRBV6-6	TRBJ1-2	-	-	ASSYSRGADYGYT
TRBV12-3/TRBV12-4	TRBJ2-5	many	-	ASSFSDQETQY
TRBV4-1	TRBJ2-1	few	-	ASSPSYPTYNEQF
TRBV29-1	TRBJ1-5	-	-	SVGGVGDQPQH
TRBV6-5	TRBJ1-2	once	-	ASSYGGQVDGYT
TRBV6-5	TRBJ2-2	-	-	ASSYDYRGNTGELF
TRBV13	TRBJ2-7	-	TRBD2	ASSGGGGGEQY
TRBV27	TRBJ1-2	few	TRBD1	ASSLSPGGLGYT
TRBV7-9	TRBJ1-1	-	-	ASSLVTGQEAF
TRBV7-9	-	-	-	ASSLGGSGHETQY
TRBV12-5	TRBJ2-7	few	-	ASGLVYEQY
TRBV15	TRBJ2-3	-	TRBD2	ATSRNPPTSGGRDTQY
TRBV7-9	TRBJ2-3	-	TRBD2	ASSFGLAGVSKGDTQY
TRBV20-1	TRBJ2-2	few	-	SAPDPDTGELF
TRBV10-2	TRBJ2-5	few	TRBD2	ASSESTGLAGHQETQY
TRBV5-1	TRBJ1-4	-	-	ASSLDRPNEKLF
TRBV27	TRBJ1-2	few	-	ASSLSSGLRYGYT
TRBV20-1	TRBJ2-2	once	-	SAREAGSTGELF
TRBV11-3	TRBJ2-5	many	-	ASSLGGITETQY
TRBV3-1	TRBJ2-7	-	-	ASSLRDREQY
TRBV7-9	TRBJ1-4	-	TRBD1	ASSRTGGNEKLF
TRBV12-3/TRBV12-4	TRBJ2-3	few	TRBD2	ASSWDAGGARDTQY
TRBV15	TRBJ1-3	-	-	ATSRDRGGTLSNTIY
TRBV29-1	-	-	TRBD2	SVDGGGEQF
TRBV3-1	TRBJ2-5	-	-	ASSPGWGRGETQY
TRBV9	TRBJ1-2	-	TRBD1	ASGQGVYYGYT
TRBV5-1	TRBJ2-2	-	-	ASGTQGADTGELF
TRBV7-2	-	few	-	AGSLPPSLNEQF
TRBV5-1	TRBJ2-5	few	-	ASSQIARANQETQY
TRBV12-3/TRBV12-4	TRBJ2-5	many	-	ASSFPGKETQY
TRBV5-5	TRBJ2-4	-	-	ASSLGLERSIQY